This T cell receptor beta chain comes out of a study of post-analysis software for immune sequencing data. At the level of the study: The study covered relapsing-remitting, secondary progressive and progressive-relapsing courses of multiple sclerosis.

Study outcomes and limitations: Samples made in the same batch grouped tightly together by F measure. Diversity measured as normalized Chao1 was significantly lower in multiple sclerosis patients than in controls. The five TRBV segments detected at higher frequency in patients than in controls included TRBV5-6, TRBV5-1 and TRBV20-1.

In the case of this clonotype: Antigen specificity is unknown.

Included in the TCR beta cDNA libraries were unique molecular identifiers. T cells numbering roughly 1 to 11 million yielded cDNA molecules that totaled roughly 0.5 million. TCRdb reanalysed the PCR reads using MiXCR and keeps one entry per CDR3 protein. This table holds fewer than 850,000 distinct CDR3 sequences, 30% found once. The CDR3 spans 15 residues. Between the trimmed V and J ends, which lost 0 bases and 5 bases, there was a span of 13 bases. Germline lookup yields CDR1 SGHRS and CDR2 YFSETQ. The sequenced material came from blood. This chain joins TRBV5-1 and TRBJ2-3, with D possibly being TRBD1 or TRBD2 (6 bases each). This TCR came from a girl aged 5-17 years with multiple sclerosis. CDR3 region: CASSLDGGPVDTQYF. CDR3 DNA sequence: TGCGCCAGCAGCTTGGATGGGGGGCCGGTAGATACGCAGTATTTT.